The next 27 T cell receptor beta chains were all read from a single sample in a study of human T cells and chemical hapten exposure. Each CDR3 protein is one row after TCRdb ran MiXCR on the RACE reads. This table has approximately 74,000 distinct CDR3 sequences, approximately 35% appearing once. Time point of the sample: patch test 1, 2 weeks after DPC sensitization. As for treatment: therapeutic diphenylcyclopropenone sensitization with weekly scalp DPC. The source was whole blood, collected in connection with sensitization to the hapten diphenylcyclopropenone (DPC). These receptors were taken from a man aged 35 to 55 with alopecia areata. Some clones in this sample may be carry-over from other donors' samples.

There are a few counts of this clonotype. The chain combines TRBV6-5 with TRBJ1-5, with D unclear. Trimming shortened V by 8 bases and J by 0 bases, and 5 bases separated the two germline ends. CDR1 is MNHEY and CDR2 is SVGAGI in the germline V gene. This CDR3 comprises 12 residues. CDR3 DNA: TGTGCCAGCGGAAATAGCAATCAGCCCCAGCATTTT. The encoded protein is CASGNSNQPQHF.

The chain has TRBV7-9 and TRBJ2-7; TRBD1 matches 10 bases. Trimming took 3 bases from V and 7 from J; bases not matched to a gene: 6. This CDR3 has 14 residues. Germline assignment: CDR1 SEHNR and CDR2 FQNEAQ (reference sequence). The CDR3: CASSFRDRGDEQYF. The CDR3 DNA sequence: TGTGCCAGCAGCTTCCGGGACAGGGGAGATGAGCAGTACTTC.

This clonotype was observed a handful of times. The chain combines TRBV29-1 with TRBJ1-4, with 9 positions matching TRBD1. The junction had 14 bases not matched to a gene; V was cut back by 7 bases and J by 8 bases. CDR3 size: 15 residues. CDR1 and CDR2 (germline): SQVTM, ANQGSEA. The CDR3 DNA reads TGCAGCGCTATGCTCGGGACAGGGTACGCAGAAAAACTGTTTTTT. Its translation is CSAMLGTGYAEKLFF.

The V gene is TRBV11-2, the J gene TRBJ2-7; D tentatively fits TRBD1 or TRBD2 (5 bases each). Trimming took off 4 bases at V and 2 bases at J, with 12 bases between the two ends. The CDR3 runs to 14 residues. CDR1 is SGHAT, CDR2 FQNNGV, per germline. The DNA for the CDR3 is TGTGCCAGCAGCTCTTGGGACCCCGCCTACGAGCAGTACTTC. This codes for CASSSWDPAYEQYF.

In its sample, this clonotype was seen a few times. This rearrangement joins TRBV24-1 to TRBJ2-6, with a possible D match to TRBD1 (6 bases). This CDR3 spans 17 amino acids. Trimming removed 5 bases from V and 2 bases from J, with 15 bases in between. The germline V gene has CDR1 KGHDR and CDR2 SFDVKD. CDR3 loop: CATSAGQPHPGANVLTF. The CDR3 nucleotides are TGTGCCACCAGTGCTGGACAGCCTCATCCTGGGGCCAACGTCCTGACTTTC.

V usage is TRBV5-6 and J usage is TRBJ2-4; D gene unclear. Looked up from germline, CDR1 is SGHDT and CDR2 is YYEEEE. V shed 4 bases and J shed 0 bases, with 11 bases lying between them. There are 15 residues in the CDR3. CDR3 DNA sequence: TGTGCCAGCAGCATTCGACAACTAGCCAAAAACATTCAGTACTTC. It specifies CASSIRQLAKNIQYF.

The chain employs TRBV14 and TRBJ2-2, with no clear D. Germline V gene sequence: CDR1 SGHDN, CDR2 FVKESK. This CDR3 comprises 16 residues. Trimming shortened V by 4 bases and J by 0 bases, and 12 bases separated the two germline ends. In DNA form, the CDR3 reads TGTGCCAGCAGCCCCTTCGCATACGCGAACACCGGGGAGCTGTTTTTT. Its protein product is CASSPFAYANTGELFF.

V is TRBV19 and J is TRBJ1-5; no reliable D call. CDR1 is LNHDA and CDR2 is SQIVND in the germline V gene (reference sequence). Trimming took off 3 bases at V and 6 bases at J, with 15 bases between the two ends. This CDR3 is built from 15 residues. The CDR3 region has the DNA TGTGCCAGTAGTATGGACGGCGGAAGCTCTCAGCCCCAGCATTTT. Translated, it gives CASSMDGGSSQPQHF.

The genes are TRBV3-1 and TRBJ1-1, with D possibly TRBD1 on 5 matching bases. The CDR3 covers 12 residues. Germline V lookup: CDR1 LGHDT, CDR2 YNNKEL (reference sequence). Trimming removed 5 bases at V and 4 bases at J, with 8 bases between. In DNA form, the CDR3 reads TGTGCCAGCAGCAAAAGGGGCACTGAAGCTTTCTTT. As protein: CASSKRGTEAFF.

The rearrangement uses TRBV27 and TRBJ1-1; 9 nucleotides match TRBD1. J was trimmed by 4 bases and V by 5 bases; bases with no gene match: 8. Germline assignment: CDR1 MNHEY and CDR2 SMNVEV (reference sequence). The CDR3 length is 15 residues. For the CDR3, the DNA is TGTGCCAGCAGTCCCTGGACAGGGGCGAGCACTGAAGCTTTCTTT. Translated, it gives CASSPWTGASTEAFF.

The chain has TRBV27 and TRBJ1-2; D unclear. Trimming removed 4 bases at V and 4 bases at J, with 10 bases between. This CDR3 spans 13 amino acids. Germline CDR1 is MNHEY and CDR2 is SMNVEV (reference sequence). The CDR3 loop reads CASSSRDFYGYTF. DNA of the CDR3: TGTGCCAGCAGTTCCAGAGATTTCTATGGCTACACCTTC.

This clonotype was seen a few times. The chain couples TRBV28 to TRBJ1-4; D possibly corresponds to TRBD1 (5 bases). There are 14 residues in the CDR3. The V gene's germline CDR1 is MDHEN and CDR2 SYDVKM. V gave up 6 bases and J gave up 0 bases, with 8 bases separating them. This CDR3 reads CASSQTATNEKLFF. CDR3 coding DNA: TGTGCCAGCAGCCAGACAGCAACTAATGAAAAACTGTTTTTT.

V and J are TRBV19 and TRBJ1-5, with TRBD1 identical over 7 bases. The CDR3 covers 13 residues. Germline V gene sequence: CDR1 LNHDA, CDR2 SQIVND (reference sequence). V shed 5 bases, J shed 5 bases, and the junction held 3 bases outside the gene matches. CDR3 residues: CASSGGQHQPQHF. The CDR3 bases are TGTGCCAGTAGTGGGGGACAGCATCAGCCCCAGCATTTT.

The V and J genes are TRBV24-1 and TRBJ2-7; tentative D call: TRBD1 (6 bases). Germline V gene data show CDR1 as KGHDR and CDR2 as SFDVKD. With 9 bases removed from V and 7 bases from J, the gap between germline ends came to 15 bases. The CDR3 is 12 amino acids. CDR3 coding DNA: TGTGCCACCGCCGGGCGAGGGGGTGAGCAGTACTTC. Amino acids: CATAGRGGEQYF.

This clonotype was seen more than once but under ten times. The chain links TRBV21-1 to TRBJ2-7; the D call in the table, TRBD1, was not verified against the DNA. TRBV21-1 is annotated as a pseudogene. The CDR3 runs 14 residues. CDR3 nucleotide sequence: TGTGCCAGCAGCATGGGACAGGGACCTTACGAGCAGTACTTC. It codes for CASSMGQGPYEQYF.

CDR3 loop: CASSQPDSTDTQYF. In nucleotides, the CDR3 is TGCGCCAGCAGTCAACCTGATAGCACAGATACGCAGTATTTT. The rearrangement links TRBV23-1 to TRBJ2-3; D unresolved. TRBV23-1 is an ORF for which the function is uncertain. This CDR3 region has 14 residues. Trimming stripped 2 bases from V and 0 bases from J, with 6 bases between.

The rearrangement joins TRBV6-4 to TRBJ2-5, with a weak D call TRBD2 (6 bases). Looked up from germline, CDR1 is MRHNA and CDR2 is SNTAGT. The CDR3 covers 14 residues. Trimming cost V 0 bases and J 5 bases, with 10 bases left between them. DNA for the CDR3: TGTGCCAGCAGTGACTCTACGGGGGAGGAGACCCAGTACTTC. Its translation: CASSDSTGEETQYF.

The J gene is TRBJ1-1, the V gene TRBV5-1, with D uncertain. CDR3 length equals 15 residues. The V gene's germline CDR1 is SGHRS and CDR2 YFSETQ. V shed 1 base and J shed 2 bases, with 12 bases lying between them. The CDR3 region has the DNA TGCGCCAGCAGCTTGAGACGCAGCGCAAACACTGAAGCTTTCTTT. It specifies CASSLRRSANTEAFF.

J is TRBJ1-1 and V is TRBV6-1, with 10 bases identical to TRBD1. This CDR3 comprises 14 residues. V was pared by 7 bases and J by 6 bases, with 8 bases of the junction left unmatched. Germline CDR1 and CDR2: MNHNS and SASEGT. CDR3 sequence: CASTAGTGEAEAFF. The DNA for the CDR3 is TGTGCCAGCACCGCCGGGACAGGGGAGGCTGAAGCTTTCTTT.

This clonotype has just a few counts. The genes are TRBV18 and TRBJ1-1, with D hard to call. The germline V gene encodes CDR1 KGHSH and CDR2 LQKENI. V was clipped by 2 bases and J by 0 bases, with 4 bases between them. There are 13 residues in the CDR3. The CDR3 nucleotides read TGTGCCAGCTCACCAGAGATGAACACTGAAGCTTTCTTT. Amino acids: CASSPEMNTEAFF.

The V and J genes are TRBV7-9 and TRBJ2-5; 16 bases agree with TRBD2. J lost 5 bases, V lost 5 bases, and 5 bases had no gene match. This CDR3 is built from 16 residues. The germline gives CDR1 SEHNR, CDR2 FQNEAQ (reference sequence). In DNA, the CDR3 is TGTGCCAGCAGCGCCGGGACTAGCGGGAGGGCGGAGACCCAGTACTTC. The encoded protein is CASSAGTSGRAETQYF. The entire variable domain, with the rest obtained from reference TRBV7-9 and TRBJ2-5, is as follows: DTGVSQNPRHKITKRGQNVTFRCDPISEHNRLYWYRQTLGQGPEFLTYFQNEAQLEKSRLLSDRFSAERPKGSFSTLEIQRTEQGDSAMYLCASSAGTSGRAETQYFGPGTRLLVL.

This chain joins TRBV5-1 and TRBJ2-1, with D uncertain. Germline V gene sequence: CDR1 SGHRS, CDR2 YFSETQ. Trimming left V 4 bases short and J 7 bases short, with 12 bases between. CDR3 size: 13 residues. The CDR3: CASSKPLPNEQFF. The CDR3 DNA reads TGCGCCAGCAGCAAACCCCTCCCAAATGAGCAGTTCTTC.

In its sample, this clonotype is medium-sized (0.01 to 0.1%). The rearrangement links TRBV3-1 to TRBJ2-7; the match to TRBD1 covers 8 bases. The germline gives CDR1 LGHDT, CDR2 YNNKEL (reference sequence). The CDR3 spans 13 residues. V lost 6 bases to trimming and J lost 6 bases; unmatched junction nucleotides: 7. The CDR3 loop reads CASSQGARGEQYF. The DNA of the CDR3 is TGTGCCAGCAGTCAGGGGGCGCGAGGCGAGCAGTACTTC.

Only a few counts were recorded for this clonotype. V usage is TRBV3-1 and J usage is TRBJ1-2; D is unclear. CDR1 and CDR2 (germline): LGHDT, YNNKEL (reference sequence). The CDR3 has 12 residues. V lost 4 bases and J 8 bases, leaving 11 bases between the germline ends. In DNA, the CDR3 is TGTGCCAGCAGCCCCGGGCCCAGCGGCTACACCTTC. This gives the protein CASSPGPSGYTF.

The count of this clonotype is one. This sequence joins TRBV7-3 and TRBJ1-6; perhaps TRBD1 as D (6 bases). The CDR3 length is 18 residues. V was shortened by 2 bases and J by 5 bases, with 19 bases between the two germline ends. Per the germline V gene, CDR1 is SGHTA and CDR2 is FQGTGA. The CDR3 is CASSLGPRRTANNSPLHF. CDR3 bases: TGTGCCAGCAGCTTAGGACCCCGGCGGACAGCAAATAATTCACCCCTCCACTTT.

This clonotype has more than one count but fewer than ten. The V gene is TRBV7-9, the J gene TRBJ2-7, with 7 bases matching TRBD1. CDR3 size: 15 residues. Germline V gives CDR1 SEHNR, CDR2 FQNEAQ (reference sequence). Losses at the gene ends were 4 bases for V and 2 bases for J; bases not matched to a gene: 8. The DNA of the CDR3 is TGTGCCAGCAGCTCCCGGGACAGCACCCCCTACGAGCAGTACTTC. Amino acid sequence: CASSSRDSTPYEQYF.

This clonotype was seen more than once but under ten times. V and J are TRBV28 and TRBJ2-2, with 10 bases matching TRBD2. With V trimmed by 3 bases and J by 7 bases, 2 bases remained unmatched. The CDR3 is 14 residues long. Germline CDR1 and CDR2: MDHEN and SYDVKM. CDR3 in DNA: TGTGCCAGCAGTTTCGGACTAGCGGACGGGGAGCTGTTTTTT. Its translation: CASSFGLADGELFF.